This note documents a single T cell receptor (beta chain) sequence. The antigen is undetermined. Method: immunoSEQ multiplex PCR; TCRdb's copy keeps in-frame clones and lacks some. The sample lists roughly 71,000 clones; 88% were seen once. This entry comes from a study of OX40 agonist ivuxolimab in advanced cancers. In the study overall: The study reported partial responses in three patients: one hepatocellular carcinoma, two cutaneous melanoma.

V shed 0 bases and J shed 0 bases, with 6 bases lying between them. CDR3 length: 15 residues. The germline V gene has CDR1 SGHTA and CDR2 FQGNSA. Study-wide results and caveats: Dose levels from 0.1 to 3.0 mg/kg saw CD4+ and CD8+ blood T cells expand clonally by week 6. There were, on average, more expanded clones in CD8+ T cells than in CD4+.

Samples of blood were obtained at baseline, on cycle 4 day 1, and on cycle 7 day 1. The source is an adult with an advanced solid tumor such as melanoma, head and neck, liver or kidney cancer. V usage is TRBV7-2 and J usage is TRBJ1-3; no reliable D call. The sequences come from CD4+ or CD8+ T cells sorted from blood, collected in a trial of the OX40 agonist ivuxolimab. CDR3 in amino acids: CASSLAWNSGNTIYF. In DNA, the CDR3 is TGTGCCAGCAGCTTAGCGTGGAACTCTGGAAACACCATATATTTT. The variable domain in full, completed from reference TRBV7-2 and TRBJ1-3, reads GAGVSQSPSNKVTEKGKDVELRCDPISGHTALYWYRQSLGQGLEFLIYFQGNSAPDKSGLPSDRFSAERTGGSVSTLTIQRTQQEDSAVYLCASSLAWNSGNTIYFGEGSWLTVV.